Below, 12 T cell receptor beta chains from the same sample are listed, as sequenced in a study of identical twins. One entry per CDR3 protein, called by TCRdb with MiXCR from the 5' RACE reads. This table has roughly 480,000 distinct CDR3 sequences, more than 20% appearing once. This same sample was also part of a study on T cells expressing NK-cell markers.

Sequencing used CD4+ T cells sorted from blood. These receptors all come from a woman aged 18-30 years in good health.

This clonotype came up a few times. The CDR3 loop reads CSANGAGGGYEQYF. As DNA, the CDR3 is TGCAGTGCTAACGGTGCCGGAGGGGGTTACGAGCAGTACTTC. V usage is TRBV20-1 and J usage is TRBJ2-7; D is tentatively TRBD1 or TRBD2 (6 bases each). This CDR3 has 14 residues. Trimming stripped 4 bases from V and 4 bases from J, with 17 bases between. CDR1 is DFQATT and CDR2 is SNEGSKA in the germline V gene (reference sequence).

The chain is built from TRBV7-6 and TRBJ1-2; the D gene is possibly TRBD1 (5 bases). The germline V gene encodes CDR1 SGHVS and CDR2 FNYEAQ. The V gene lost 5 bases and the J gene lost 8 bases, with 15 bases spanning the gap. This CDR3 comprises 13 residues. Here the CDR3 reads CASSGRPRDGYTF. CDR3 nucleotide sequence: TGTGCCAGCAGCGGCCGACCCCGGGACGGCTACACCTTC. Combining the CDR3 with reference TRBV7-6 and TRBJ1-2 gives the whole variable domain GAGVSQSPRYKVTKRGQDVALRCDPISGHVSLYWYRQALGQGPEFLTYFNYEAQQDKSGLPNDRFSAERPEGSISTLTIQRTEQRDSAMYRCASSGRPRDGYTFGSGTRLTVV.

This rearrangement joins TRBV11-1 to TRBJ2-2; the match to TRBD2 covers 10 bases. Germline V CDR1 and CDR2: SGHAT, FQDESV (reference sequence). Trimming at V came to 0 bases and at J to 1 base, leaving 11 bases not matched to a gene. There are 20 residues in the CDR3. Here the CDR3 reads CASSLAGWTSGPWNTGELFF. The DNA of the CDR3 is TGTGCCAGCAGCTTAGCGGGGTGGACTAGCGGTCCATGGAACACCGGGGAGCTGTTTTTT.

This chain joins TRBV7-2 and TRBJ2-2, with TRBD1 matching 8 bases. There are 15 residues in the CDR3. V was pared by 6 bases and J by 0 bases, with 3 bases of the junction left unmatched. Germline V gene lookup returns CDR1 SGHTA and CDR2 FQGNSA. CDR3 bases: TGTGCCAGCAGTCGGACAGGGTCGAACACCGGGGAGCTGTTTTTT. This gives the protein CASSRTGSNTGELFF.

This clonotype was recorded a few times. The J gene is TRBJ2-1, the V gene TRBV5-5; the match to TRBD2 covers 10 bases. The junction had 19 bases not matched to a gene; V was cut back by 5 bases and J by 8 bases. Germline-derived CDR1 and CDR2 are SGHKS and YYEKEE (reference sequence). This CDR3 is 18 amino acids long. The CDR3 protein is CASRPHGGAGGGLDEQFF. Written as DNA, the CDR3 is TGTGCCAGCAGGCCCCATGGGGGAGCGGGAGGGGGTTTGGATGAGCAGTTCTTC.

The chain has TRBV11-2 and TRBJ2-3; 9 bases agree with TRBD2. Germline V gives CDR1 SGHAT, CDR2 FQNNGV. The length of the CDR3 is 16 residues. The trim removed 6 bases at V and 2 bases at J, leaving 9 bases unmatched. CDR3 nucleotide sequence: TGTGCCAGCAGTCCTCTAGCGGGGCTCAACACAGATACGCAGTATTTT. As protein: CASSPLAGLNTDTQYF.

The chain combines TRBV6-1 with TRBJ2-7; D is unresolved. CDR1 is MNHNS, CDR2 SASEGT, per germline. V was shortened by 2 bases and J by 2 bases, with 7 bases between the two germline ends. The CDR3 is made up of 13 amino acids. The DNA of the CDR3 is TGTGCCAGCAGTGAAATGGTAACCTACGAGCAGTACTTC. It codes for CASSEMVTYEQYF.

This clonotype was seen more than once but under ten times. The chain carries TRBV10-3 and TRBJ1-2; D not certain. With 10 bases removed from V and 4 bases from J, the gap between germline ends came to 16 bases. Germline V CDR1 and CDR2: ENHRY, SYGVKD. This CDR3 is built from 13 residues. CDR3: CATYDVYGYGYTF. The CDR3 DNA is TGTGCCACCTACGACGTCTACGGCTATGGCTACACCTTC.

This clonotype was seen a handful of times. The genes are TRBV5-1 and TRBJ2-5; D remains ambiguous. The CDR3 is 12 amino acids. V was pared by 2 bases and J by 4 bases, with 6 bases between. Germline V gene data show CDR1 as SGHRS and CDR2 as YFSETQ. This CDR3 is CASSFAAETQYF. The CDR3 DNA reads TGCGCCAGCAGCTTTGCTGCAGAGACCCAGTACTTC. Together with reference TRBV5-1 and TRBJ2-5, the CDR3 gives the full variable domain: KAGVTQTPRYLIKTRGQQVTLSCSPISGHRSVSWYQQTPGQGLQFLFEYFSETQRNKGNFPGRFSGRQFSNSRSEMNVSTLELGDSALYLCASSFAAETQYFGPGTRLLVL.

V gene TRBV4-2 combines with J gene TRBJ2-6; the match to TRBD2 covers 7 bases. In germline, CDR1 is LGHNA, CDR2 YNFKEQ. With 4 bases clipped from V and 4 bases from J, the junction kept 7 bases outside the gene matches. The CDR3 consists of 16 residues. CDR3 sequence (DNA): TGTGCCAGCAGCCCTGGGGGGGGAGCCGGGGCCAACGTCCTGACTTTC. Encoded protein: CASSPGGGAGANVLTF.

The table lists this clonotype with a few counts. The chain recombines TRBV15 with TRBJ2-3; 7 positions match TRBD2. The trim removed 8 bases at V and 2 bases at J, leaving 7 bases unmatched. Germline V gene data show CDR1 as LNHNV and CDR2 as YYDKDF (reference sequence). CDR3 size: 14 residues. In nucleotides, the CDR3 is TGTGCCACCGGGACGCGGGGGATCACAGATACGCAGTATTTT. It yields the protein CATGTRGITDTQYF.

This clonotype was counted between two and nine times. The chain combines TRBV6-2 or TRBV6-3 with TRBJ2-6; D not resolved. V lost 4 bases to trimming and J lost 4 bases, with 5 bases between them. The CDR3 extends over 13 amino acids. Looked up from germline, CDR1 is MNHEY and CDR2 is SVGEGT. CDR3 coding DNA: TGTGCCAGCAGTTCGCTCGGGGCCAACGTCCTGACTTTC. Translating gives CASSSLGANVLTF.